This T cell receptor beta chain was captured in a study of vaccination and CD4 T cells after COVID-19. Findings and caveats of the study: The median number of SARS-CoV-2-reactive clonotypes increased from approximately 21 to 40, a change that did not reach significance.

Scientists ran DNA taken from cultured CD4+ T cells through the Oncomine TCR Beta short-read assay for sequencing. TCRdb used MiXCR to reprocess the PCR reads, holding one entry per CDR3 protein. The sample includes under 25,000 distinct CDR3 sequences, less than 55% of them seen just once. Treatment defined: approximately nine-day PBMC culture with coronavirus spike peptide pools or control peptides (ViraFEST assay). The CDR3 spans 16 residues. Trimming removed 0 bases from V and 1 base from J; junction bases left unmatched: 5. The germline V gene encodes CDR1 SGHDT and CDR2 YYEEEE. As for this clonotype: Its antigen is unidentified.

The V and J genes are TRBV5-6 and TRBJ1-1; 8 bases fit TRBD1. The sample consisted of cultured CD4+ T cells from blood. The receptor comes from a human donor with COVID-19. The CDR3 nucleotides are TGTGCCAGCAGCTTGGTTTACAGGGGGGGGAACACTGAAGCTTTCTTT. Protein: CASSLVYRGGNTEAFF.